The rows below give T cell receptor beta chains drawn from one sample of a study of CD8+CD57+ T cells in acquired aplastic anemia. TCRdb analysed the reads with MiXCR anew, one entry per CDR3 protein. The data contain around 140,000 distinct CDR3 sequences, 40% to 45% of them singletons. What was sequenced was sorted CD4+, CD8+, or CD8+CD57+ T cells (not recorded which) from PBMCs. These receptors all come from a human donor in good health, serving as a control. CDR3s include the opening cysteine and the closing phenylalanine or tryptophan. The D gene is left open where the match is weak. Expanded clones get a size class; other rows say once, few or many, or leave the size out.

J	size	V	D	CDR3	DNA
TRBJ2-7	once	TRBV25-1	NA	CASSDDFYEQYF	TGTGCCAGCAGTGACGACTTCTACGAGCAGTACTTC
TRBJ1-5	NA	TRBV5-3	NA	CASSPGDQPQHF	TGTGCCAGCAGCCCTGGCGATCAGCCCCAGCATTTT
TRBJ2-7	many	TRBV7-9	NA	CASSFSSSGNTYEQYF	TGTGCCAGCAGCTTTAGCTCCTCAGGGAATACCTACGAGCAGTACTTC
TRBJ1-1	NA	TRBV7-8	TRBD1	CASDRGTSEAFF	TGTGCCAGCGACAGGGGTACCTCTGAAGCTTTCTTT
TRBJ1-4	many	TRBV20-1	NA	CSASSGATNEKLFF	TGCAGTGCTTCCAGCGGGGCAACTAATGAAAAACTGTTTTTT
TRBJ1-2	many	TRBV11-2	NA	CASSFQGGNYGYTF	TGTGCCAGCAGCTTCCAAGGGGGGAACTATGGCTACACCTTC
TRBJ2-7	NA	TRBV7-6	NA	CASVASSEQYF	TGTGCCAGCGTCGCGAGCTCCGAGCAGTACTTC
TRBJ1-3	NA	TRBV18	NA	CASSPRPGSGNTIYF	TGTGCCAGCTCCCCTAGACCGGGCTCTGGAAACACCATATATTTT
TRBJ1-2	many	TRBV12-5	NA	CASGMDTTYGYTF	TGTGCTAGTGGCATGGACACCACCTATGGCTACACCTTC
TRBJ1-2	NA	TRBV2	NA	CASSGQGQGFYGYTF	TGTGCCAGCAGTGGGCAAGGGCAGGGCTTCTATGGCTACACCTTC
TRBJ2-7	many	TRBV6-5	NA	CASSSARGEQYF	TGTGCCAGCAGTTCAGCAAGAGGAGAGCAGTACTTC
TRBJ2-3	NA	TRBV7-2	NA	CASSSHRQDTQYF	TGTGCCAGCAGCTCACACAGACAGGATACGCAGTATTTT
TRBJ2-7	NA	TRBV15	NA	CATSRDVLNGSTYEQYF	TGTGCCACCAGCCGAGATGTTCTTAACGGGAGTACCTACGAGCAGTACTTC
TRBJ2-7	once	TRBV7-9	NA	CASRPTGSYEQYF	TGTGCCAGCAGGCCCACGGGTTCCTACGAGCAGTACTTC
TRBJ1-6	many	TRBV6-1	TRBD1	CASRAAGQGNSPLHF	TGTGCCAGCAGGGCGGCCGGACAGGGGAATTCACCCCTCCACTTT
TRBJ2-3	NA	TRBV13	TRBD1	CASSFGTGGFTDTQYF	TGTGCCAGCAGCTTCGGGACAGGGGGCTTTACAGATACGCAGTATTTT
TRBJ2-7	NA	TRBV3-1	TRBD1	CASSSGQGVGQYF	TGTGCCAGCAGCTCTGGCCAGGGGGTAGGGCAGTACTTC